The rows below give T cell receptor beta chains drawn from one sample of a study of response to subunit inactivated influenza vaccine. TCRdb called the RT-PCR reads again in MiXCR, with one record for every CDR3 protein. The table includes hundreds of thousands of distinct CDR3 sequences, approximately 11% detected once. The same data also went into a second study, on T cells expressing NK-cell markers.

The sequences come from PBMCs from blood, collected on the day of vaccination. The receptors stem from a man aged 45-60 years who received an inactivated influenza vaccine. Both conserved end residues are trimmed from each CDR3. The order of the fields is V gene, clone size, CDR3 protein. Clone size, where shown, is once, few, many, or a class for clones that have expanded.

TRBV6-2/TRBV6-3,few,ASSYITSGRARDEQF
TRBV27,few,ASSFTRYTGELF
TRBV11-2,few,ASSLDLMGRSEQF
TRBV12-3/TRBV12-4,many,ASSLYGSQPQH
TRBV12-3/TRBV12-4,few,ASSFSTSGGRRTQY
TRBV5-1,.,ASSFVAGGNTGELF
TRBV6-6,.,ASTYSRMETQY
TRBV20-1,few,SAQGDRIEAF
TRBV20-1,.,SAREGLVVTDTQY
TRBV7-2,many,ASSLGLAGVETQY
TRBV4-1,many,ASSQATMETQY
TRBV4-1,few,ASSQGRLGDTEAF
TRBV5-1,few,ASSLAEASNEQF
TRBV4-1,.,ASSQVNTRDRGYEQY
TRBV5-1,few,ASSLSSGSNSPLH
TRBV6-2/TRBV6-3,.,ASSYSGTVAANEQF
TRBV6-2/TRBV6-3,many,ASSLRRRMVVGRIYNEQF
TRBV7-2,few,ASSSSGGLESTDTQY
TRBV3-1,few,ASSQVNTQY
TRBV5-1,few,ASTKTSGSPPGELF
TRBV5-1,few,ASSKQVGVNTEAF
TRBV11-2,many,ASSLVGGRTDTQY
TRBV11-2,few,ASSLRVSSVSTDTQY
TRBV5-1,many,ASSPHRAEKLF
TRBV5-6,.,ASSLQTGLGTGQETQY
TRBV20-1,many,SARDRGSGGWRQF
TRBV20-1,.,SAPGTSALREQY
TRBV4-2,few,ASSQYRGRGSYEQY
TRBV10-3,few,AISQDRGRSEQY
TRBV6-2/TRBV6-3,.,ASSRDRFDSYNEQF
TRBV29-1,many,SSKGGGTDTQY
TRBV11-2,many,ASSLGPQYEQF
TRBV4-3,.,ASSQESGAPFYEQY
TRBV12-3/TRBV12-4,few,ASSLDGGALEQF
TRBV7-8,few,ASSLQRGGPDTQY
TRBV20-1,.,SARALAGAETQY